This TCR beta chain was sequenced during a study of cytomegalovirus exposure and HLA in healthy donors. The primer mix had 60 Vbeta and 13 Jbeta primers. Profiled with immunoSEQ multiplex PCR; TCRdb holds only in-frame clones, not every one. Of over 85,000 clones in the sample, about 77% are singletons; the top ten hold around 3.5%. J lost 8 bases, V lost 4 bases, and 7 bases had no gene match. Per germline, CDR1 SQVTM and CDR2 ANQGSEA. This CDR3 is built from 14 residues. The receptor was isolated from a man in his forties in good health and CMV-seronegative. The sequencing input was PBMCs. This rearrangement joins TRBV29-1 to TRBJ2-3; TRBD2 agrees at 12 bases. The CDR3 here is CSVVTSGGLGTQYF. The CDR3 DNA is TGCAGCGTTGTCACTAGCGGGGGGTTGGGTACGCAGTATTTT.